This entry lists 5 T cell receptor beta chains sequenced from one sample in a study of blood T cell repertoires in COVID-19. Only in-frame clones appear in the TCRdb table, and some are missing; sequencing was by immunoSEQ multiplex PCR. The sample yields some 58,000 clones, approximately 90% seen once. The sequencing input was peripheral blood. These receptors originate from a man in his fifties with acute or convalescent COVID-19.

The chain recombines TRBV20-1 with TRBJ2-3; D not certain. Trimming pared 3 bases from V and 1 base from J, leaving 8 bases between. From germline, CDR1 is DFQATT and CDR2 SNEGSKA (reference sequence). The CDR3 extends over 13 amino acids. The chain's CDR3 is CSASPRGTDTQYF. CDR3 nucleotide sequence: TGCAGTGCTAGTCCGCGTGGCACAGATACGCAGTATTTT.

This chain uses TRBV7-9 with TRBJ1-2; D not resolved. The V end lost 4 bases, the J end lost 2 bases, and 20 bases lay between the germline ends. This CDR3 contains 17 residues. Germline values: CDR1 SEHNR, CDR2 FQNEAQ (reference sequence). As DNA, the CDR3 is TGTGCCAGCAGCTGGTCCCTTCGAGCGCGCCGCAACTATGGCTACACCTTC. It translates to CASSWSLRARRNYGYTF.

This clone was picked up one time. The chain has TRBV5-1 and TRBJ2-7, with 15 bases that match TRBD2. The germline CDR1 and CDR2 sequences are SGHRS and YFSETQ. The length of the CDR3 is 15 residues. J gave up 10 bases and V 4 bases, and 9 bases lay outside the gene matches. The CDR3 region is CASSRNPGLAGGQYF. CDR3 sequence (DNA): TGCGCCAGCAGCCGCAATCCGGGACTAGCGGGAGGTCAGTACTTC.

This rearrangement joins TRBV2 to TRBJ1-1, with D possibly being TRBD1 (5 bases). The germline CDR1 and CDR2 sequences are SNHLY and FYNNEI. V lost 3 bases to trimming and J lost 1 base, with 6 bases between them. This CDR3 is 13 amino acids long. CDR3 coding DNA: TGTGCCAGCAGTGAGGGGGGGAACACTGAAGCTTTCTTT. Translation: CASSEGGNTEAFF. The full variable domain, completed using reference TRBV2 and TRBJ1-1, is EPEVTQTPSHQVTQMGQEVILRCVPISNHLYFYWYRQILGQKVEFLVSFYNNEISEKSEIFDDQFSVERPDGSNFTLKIRSTKLEDSAMYFCASSEGGNTEAFFGQGTRLTVV.

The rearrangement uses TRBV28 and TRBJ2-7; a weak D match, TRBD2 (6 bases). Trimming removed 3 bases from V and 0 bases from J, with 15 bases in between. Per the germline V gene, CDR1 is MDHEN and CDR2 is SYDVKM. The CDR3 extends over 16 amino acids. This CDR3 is CASSFLPGVSSYEQYF. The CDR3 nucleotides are TGTGCCAGCAGTTTTTTACCGGGGGTAAGCTCCTACGAGCAGTACTTC.